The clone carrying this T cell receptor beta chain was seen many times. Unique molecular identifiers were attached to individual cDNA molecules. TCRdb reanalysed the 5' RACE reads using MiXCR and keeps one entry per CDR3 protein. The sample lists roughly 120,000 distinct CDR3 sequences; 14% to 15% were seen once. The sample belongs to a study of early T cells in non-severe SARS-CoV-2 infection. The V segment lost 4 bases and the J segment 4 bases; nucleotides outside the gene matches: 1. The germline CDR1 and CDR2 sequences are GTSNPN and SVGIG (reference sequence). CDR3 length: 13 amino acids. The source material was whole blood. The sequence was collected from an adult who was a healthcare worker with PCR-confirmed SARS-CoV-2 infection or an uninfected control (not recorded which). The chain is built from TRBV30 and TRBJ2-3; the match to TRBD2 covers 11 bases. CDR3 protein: CAWTSGGPDTQYF. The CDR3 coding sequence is TGTGCCTGGACTAGCGGGGGGCCAGATACGCAGTATTTT.